This T cell receptor beta chain was identified during a study of graft-versus-host responses after intestinal transplantation. Findings and limits, study-wide: The presence of high graft-versus-host to host-versus-graft clonal ratios in allografts characterized patients with graft-donor T cell macrochimerism. Declines in HvG clones occurring early post-transplant were associated with peak circulating GvH clone levels.

Sequencing used immunoSEQ multiplex PCR; TCRdb keeps in-frame clones, though not all of them. The sample holds around 20,000 clones, around three quarters seen once. On this clone: Its target is not known.

Tissue processing of the graft released intraepithelial and lamina propria lymphocytes from it. Sample: ileum tissue, taken 12 days after intestinal transplant. The sequence derives from a human patient who received an intestinal transplant, so some T cells may come from the graft donor.

DNA for the CDR3: TGTGCCAGCAGGCCTGCGACAGGCACAGATACGCAGTATTTT. Its protein is CASRPATGTDTQYF. The chain combines TRBV27 with TRBJ2-3, with D possibly being TRBD1 (5 bases). Germline CDR1 is MNHEY and CDR2 is SMNVEV (reference sequence). The V and J ends lost 6 bases and 1 base respectively, with 11 bases between them. There are 14 residues in the CDR3.